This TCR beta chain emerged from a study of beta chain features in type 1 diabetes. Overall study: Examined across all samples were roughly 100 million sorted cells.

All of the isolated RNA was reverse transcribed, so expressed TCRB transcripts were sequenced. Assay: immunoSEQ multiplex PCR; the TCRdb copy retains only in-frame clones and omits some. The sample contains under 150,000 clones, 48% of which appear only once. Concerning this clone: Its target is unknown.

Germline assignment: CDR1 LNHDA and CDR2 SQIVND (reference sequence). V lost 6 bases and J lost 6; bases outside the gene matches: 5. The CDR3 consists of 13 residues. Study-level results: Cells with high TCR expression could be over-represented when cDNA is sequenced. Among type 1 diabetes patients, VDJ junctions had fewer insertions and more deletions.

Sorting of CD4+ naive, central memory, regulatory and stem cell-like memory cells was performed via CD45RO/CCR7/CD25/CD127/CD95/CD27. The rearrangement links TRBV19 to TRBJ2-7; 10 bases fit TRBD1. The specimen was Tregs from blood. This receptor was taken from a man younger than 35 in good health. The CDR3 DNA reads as TGTGCCAGTAGAGGGACAGGGGACTGCGAGCAGTACTTC. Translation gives CASRGTGDCEQYF. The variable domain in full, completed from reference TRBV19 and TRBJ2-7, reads DGGITQSPKYLFRKEGQNVTLSCEQNLNHDAMYWYRQDPGQGLRLIYYSQIVNDFQKGDIAEGYSVSREKKESFPLTVTSAQKNPTAFYLCASRGTGDCEQYFGPGTRLTVT.